The T cell receptor beta chain described here comes from a study of post-analysis software for immune sequencing data. Looking at the study overall: As for disease course, relapsing-remitting, secondary progressive and progressive-relapsing multiple sclerosis were all included.

Study results and caveats: The study found TRBV5-6, TRBV5-1 and TRBV20-1 among five TRBV segments more frequent in patients than controls. F measure showed strong co-clustering of same-batch samples. Comparison with controls showed significantly lower normalized Chao1 diversity in multiple sclerosis patients.

The CDR3 consists of 14 residues. Trimming removed 1 base from V and 8 bases from J, with 14 bases in between. The germline V gene has CDR1 MGHDK and CDR2 SYGVNS. On this clonotype: Its antigen remains unknown.

Unique molecular identifiers were carried by the TCR beta cDNA libraries. Input populations of about 0.85 to 11 million T cells gave rise to around 480,000 cDNA molecules. MiXCR, run by TCRdb on the PCR reads, gives a single entry per CDR3 protein. The repertoire holds some 890,000 distinct CDR3 sequences, with approximately 53% as singletons. The receptor's source is a girl between 10 and 17 years old with multiple sclerosis. This chain joins TRBV25-1 and TRBJ1-2; no firm D call. Source material: blood. The CDR3 reads CASSEWPWAGGYTF. CDR3 bases: TGTGCCAGCAGTGAATGGCCCTGGGCGGGCGGCTACACCTTC.